This T cell receptor beta chain was captured in a study of beta chain features in type 1 diabetes. Overall study context: Examined across all samples were some 99 million sorted cells. General study points: Shortening that was moderate but significant affected the TCRB CDR3s of Type 1 diabetes patients in all four CD4+ subsets. Compared with healthy donors, patients appeared to share more similar naive, central memory and regulatory TCRB repertoires.

The study reverse transcribed the entire isolated RNA, so it sequenced expressed TCRB transcripts. Each sample of naive, central memory or regulatory T cells had, on average, approximately 4 million reads. Produced via immunoSEQ multiplex PCR; TCRdb's table is partial and in-frame only. The table records 860,000 or so clones, about a sixth of them present only once. Germline CDR1 is SGHTA and CDR2 is FQGNSA. The CDR3 is 16 amino acids. This clone occurred once. Antigen: not known. V and J are TRBV7-2 and TRBJ2-5; 12 nucleotides match TRBD2. The tail of the sequence fits TRBJ2-7 better, so the J call may be wrong. The source material was naive CD4+ T cells from blood. This clonotype originated in a woman between 18 and 29 years old in good health. CDR3 coding DNA: TGTGCCAGCAGCGCCTCACTAGCGGGGGGTTGGTACGAGCAGTACTTC. Translated, it gives CASSASLAGGWYEQYF.